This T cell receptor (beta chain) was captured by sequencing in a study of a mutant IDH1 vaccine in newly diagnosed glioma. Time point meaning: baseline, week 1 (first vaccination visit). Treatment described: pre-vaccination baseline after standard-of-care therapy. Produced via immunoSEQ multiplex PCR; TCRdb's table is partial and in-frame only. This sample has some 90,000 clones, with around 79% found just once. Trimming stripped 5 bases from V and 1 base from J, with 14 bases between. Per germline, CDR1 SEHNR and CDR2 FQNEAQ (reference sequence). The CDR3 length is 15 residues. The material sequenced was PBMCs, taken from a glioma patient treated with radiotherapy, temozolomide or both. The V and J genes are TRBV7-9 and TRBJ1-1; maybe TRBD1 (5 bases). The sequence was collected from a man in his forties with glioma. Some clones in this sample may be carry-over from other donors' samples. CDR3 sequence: CASSLGKTENTEAFF. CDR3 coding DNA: TGTGCCAGCAGCCTAGGCAAGACAGAGAACACTGAAGCTTTCTTT.